Presented here are 24 T cell receptor beta chains from one specimen sequenced in a study of blood T cell repertoires in COVID-19. Sequencing used immunoSEQ multiplex PCR; TCRdb keeps in-frame clones, though not all of them. The table has approximately 94,000 clones, about 80% seen once. The sample taken for sequencing was peripheral blood. These receptors were collected from a woman in her 70s with acute or convalescent COVID-19.

The chain has TRBV9 and TRBJ2-1; 8 nucleotides agree with TRBD2. CDR1 SGDLS and CDR2 YYNGEE come from the germline V gene. This CDR3 is 15 amino acids long. Trimming cost V 2 bases and J 9 bases; bases outside gene matches: 10. DNA of the CDR3: TGTGCCAGCAGCGTGGCCGCGGGGGGTGTGAGTGAGCAGTTCTTC. Amino acid sequence: CASSVAAGGVSEQFF.

About this clone: A much bigger clone sits one base away, suggesting this may be a read error. This chain links TRBV10-1 with TRBJ2-7; D possibly corresponds to TRBD1 (6 bases). This CDR3 comprises 12 residues. Germline-derived CDR1 and CDR2 are WNHNN and SYGVQD (reference sequence). DNA of the CDR3: TGCACCACCGTACAGTACAGGGACGAGCAGTACTTC. Translation: CTTVQYRDEQYF.

This rearrangement joins TRBV6-5 to TRBJ1-1, with D uncertain. This CDR3 is built from 13 residues. Trimming took 3 bases from V and 5 from J, leaving 10 bases between them. Germline CDR1 and CDR2: MNHEY and SVGAGI. Here the CDR3 reads CASSYSRWTEAFF. CDR3 in DNA: TGTGCCAGCAGTTATTCGCGGTGGACTGAAGCTTTCTTT.

Comment on this clone: This sample includes further DNA sequences coding for the same CDR3. The chain carries TRBV6-5 and TRBJ1-5; D ambiguous. V was clipped by 8 bases and J by 3 bases, with 11 bases between them. The CDR3 runs to 13 residues. Germline CDR1 is MNHEY and CDR2 is SVGAGI. The CDR3 protein is CASSPGNNQPQHF. CDR3 nucleotide sequence: TGTGCCAGCTCCCCCGGGAACAATCAGCCCCAGCATTTT.

The chain employs TRBV18 and TRBJ1-4; 8 positions match TRBD1. This CDR3 has 17 amino acids. Germline-derived CDR1 and CDR2 are KGHSH and LQKENI. The V gene end was trimmed by 0 bases and the J gene end by 0 bases; junction bases not matched to a gene: 3. CDR3: CASSPPTGATTNEKLFF. The CDR3 nucleotides are TGTGCCAGCTCACCACCGACAGGGGCCACAACTAATGAAAAACTGTTTTTT.

The genes are TRBV7-8 and TRBJ1-3; D gene uncertain. V shed 3 bases and J shed 0 bases, with 12 bases lying between them. In germline, CDR1 is SGHVS, CDR2 FQNEAQ. The CDR3 runs 16 residues. CDR3 sequence (DNA): TGTGCCAGCAGCTTCGAGGCCATCCCCTCTGGAAACACCATATATTTT. Translation: CASSFEAIPSGNTIYF.

The rearrangement links TRBV15 to TRBJ1-5; D is perhaps TRBD1 (5 bases). Germline V lookup: CDR1 LNHNV, CDR2 YYDKDF (reference sequence). Between the trimmed V and J ends, which lost 1 base and 2 bases, there was a span of 12 bases. This CDR3 region has 16 residues. This CDR3 reads CATSRGQSQGNQPQHF. The CDR3 region has the DNA TGTGCCACCAGCAGAGGACAGTCCCAGGGCAATCAGCCCCAGCATTTT.

The CDR3, as DNA: TGTGCCAGCAGCCAAGAAATTGCGGCTAGCGGGTCAGATACGCAGTATTTT. It yields the protein CASSQEIAASGSDTQYF. V gene TRBV4-2 combines with J gene TRBJ2-3; 8 bases are a match to TRBD2. The V and J ends lost 0 bases and 4 bases, in that order; junction bases with no gene match: 9. Germline lookup yields CDR1 LGHNA and CDR2 YNFKEQ. CDR3 size: 17 residues.

The genes are TRBV18 and TRBJ2-7; TRBD1 is a possible D gene (5 bases). CDR3 length equals 15 residues. V dropped 3 bases and J dropped 0 bases, with 12 bases sitting between them. Germline V gives CDR1 KGHSH, CDR2 LQKENI. In nucleotides, the CDR3 is TGTGCCAGCTCACCGACTGCAGGGATCTCCTACGAGCAGTACTTC. This encodes CASSPTAGISYEQYF.

The rearrangement links TRBV2 to TRBJ1-2, with 8 bases matching TRBD1. The V segment lost 2 bases and the J segment 8 bases; nucleotides outside the gene matches: 7. Germline CDR1 SNHLY, CDR2 FYNNEI. CDR3 length equals 14 residues. In nucleotides, the CDR3 is TGTGCCAGCAGTGAACGAGGGACAGGAGGGGGCTACACCTTC. As protein: CASSERGTGGGYTF.

The chain has TRBV6-5 and TRBJ2-7; 9 bases agree with TRBD2. With V trimmed by 9 bases and J by 7 bases, 16 bases remained unmatched. The CDR3 sequence is 15 residues long. Looked up from germline, CDR1 is MNHEY and CDR2 is SVGAGI. CDR3 protein: CASRPVASGAREQYF. The CDR3 DNA reads as TGTGCCAGTCGTCCAGTGGCTAGCGGGGCTAGAGAGCAGTACTTC.

The V and J genes are TRBV7-8 and TRBJ1-5; 8 bases map to TRBD1. Per germline, CDR1 SGHVS and CDR2 FQNEAQ. The CDR3 consists of 16 residues. V trimming: 0 bases; J trimming: 3 bases; junction bases outside the gene matches: 4. CDR3 residues: CASSLAGQGNNQPQHF. The CDR3 nucleotides read TGTGCCAGCAGCTTAGCCGGACAGGGTAACAATCAGCCCCAGCATTTT.

The chain couples TRBV3-1 (or the pseudogene TRBV3-2) to TRBJ1-2, with a weak D call TRBD1 (6 bases). This CDR3 comprises 15 residues. The V and J ends lost 4 bases and 1 base respectively, with 13 bases between them. The germline V gene has CDR1 LGHDT and CDR2 YNNKEL (reference sequence). The CDR3 region is CASSPRDNSNYGYTF. In nucleotides, the CDR3 is TGTGCCAGCAGCCCCCGGGACAATAGTAACTATGGCTACACCTTC.

The table lists this clone with a count of one. This chain uses TRBV29-1 with TRBJ1-1; D not certain. Germline CDR1 is SQVTM and CDR2 is ANQGSEA. The CDR3 is 11 residues long. Trimming pared 8 bases from V and 5 bases from J, leaving 12 bases between. CDR3: CSNREVTEAFF. CDR3 sequence (DNA): TGCAGCAATAGGGAGGTGACTGAAGCTTTCTTT.

This clone has only a few counts. The CDR3 reads CASSIGGQGDSPLHF. The CDR3 DNA follows: TGTGCCAGTAGTATTGGGGGACAGGGCGATTCACCCCTCCACTTT. The chain employs TRBV19 and TRBJ1-6; TRBD1 aligns across 9 bases. The V gene end was trimmed by 3 bases and the J gene end by 8 bases; junction bases not matched to a gene: 5. The CDR3 consists of 15 residues. In germline, CDR1 is LNHDA, CDR2 SQIVND (reference sequence).

The rearrangement uses TRBV24-1 and TRBJ1-2; TRBD1 matches 10 bases. CDR3 length: 13 residues. CDR1 KGHDR and CDR2 SFDVKD come from the germline V gene. V shed 3 bases, J shed 8 bases, and the junction held 2 bases outside the gene matches. CDR3 nucleotide sequence: TGTGCCACCAGTGATGGACAGGGGGTAGGCTACACCTTC. Translated, it gives CATSDGQGVGYTF.

This sequence joins TRBV7-9 and TRBJ1-5, with D possibly being TRBD1 (6 bases). V was shortened by 4 bases and J by 7 bases, with 14 bases between the two germline ends. This CDR3 has 14 residues. The germline V gene encodes CDR1 SEHNR and CDR2 FQNEAQ (reference sequence). DNA for the CDR3: TGTGCCAGCAGCTCCGGGCACAGGGACCAGCCCCAGCATTTT. It translates to CASSSGHRDQPQHF.

Only one count was recorded for this clone. V and J are TRBV29-1 and TRBJ2-5; TRBD2 is a possible D gene (6 bases). Between the trimmed V and J ends, which lost 7 bases and 0 bases, there was a span of 21 bases. The CDR3 loop spans 16 amino acids. In germline, CDR1 is SQVTM, CDR2 ANQGSEA. The CDR3 sequence: CSAAVIGSGNQETQYF. CDR3 in DNA: TGCAGCGCTGCCGTGATTGGTAGCGGAAACCAAGAGACCCAGTACTTC.

The chain is built from TRBV2 and TRBJ2-6, with D perhaps matching TRBD2 (5 bases). Germline V lookup: CDR1 SNHLY, CDR2 FYNNEI. There are 17 residues in the CDR3. The V gene lost 4 bases and the J gene lost 0 bases, with 13 bases spanning the gap. The DNA for the CDR3 is TGTGCCAGCAGTGGGGCGGGCGCCAACTCTGGGGCCAACGTCCTGACTTTC. Its protein is CASSGAGANSGANVLTF. The whole variable domain, remainder taken from reference TRBV2 and TRBJ2-6, is EPEVTQTPSHQVTQMGQEVILRCVPISNHLYFYWYRQILGQKVEFLVSFYNNEISEKSEIFDDQFSVERPDGSNFTLKIRSTKLEDSAMYFCASSGAGANSGANVLTFGAGSRLTVL.

V and J are TRBV6-6 and TRBJ1-1, with D hard to call. V was shortened by 4 bases and J by 5 bases, with 8 bases between the two germline ends. The CDR3 is 12 amino acids. In germline, CDR1 is MNHNY, CDR2 SVGAGI (reference sequence). In DNA, the CDR3 is TGTGCCAGCAGTTCTTGGCAGACTGAAGCTTTCTTT. Encoded protein: CASSSWQTEAFF.

V usage is TRBV5-1 and J usage is TRBJ2-1; tentative D call: TRBD1 (6 bases). The CDR3 contains 16 residues. V shed 4 bases and J shed 9 bases, with 23 bases lying between them. Germline loops: CDR1 SGHRS, CDR2 YFSETQ. The CDR3 sequence: CASSLPQPTGLSEQFF. DNA for the CDR3: TGCGCCAGCAGCCTACCCCAGCCTACAGGGCTTAGTGAGCAGTTCTTC.

The rearrangement uses TRBV5-4 and TRBJ2-7, with D maybe TRBD1 (6 bases). V dropped 2 bases and J dropped 2 bases, with 14 bases sitting between them. This CDR3 is 15 amino acids long. The germline V gene encodes CDR1 SGHNT and CDR2 YYREEE (reference sequence). CDR3 sequence: CASSLQGPLTYEQYV. In nucleotides, the CDR3 is TGTGCCAGCAGCTTACAGGGCCCTTTAACCTACGAGCAGTACGTC.

In this sample, this clone turned up a few times. In DNA, the CDR3 is TGTGCCAGCAGCTCCACGACAGGGACTTCAGAGACCCAGTACTTC. It specifies CASSSTTGTSETQYF. V gene TRBV11-3 combines with J gene TRBJ2-5; perhaps TRBD1 as D (7 bases). Trimming pared 4 bases from V and 4 bases from J, leaving 16 bases between. The germline V gene encodes CDR1 SGHNT and CDR2 YENEEA. The CDR3 sequence is 15 residues long.

The gene calls are TRBV7-8 and TRBJ1-2; no clear D. This CDR3 has 14 amino acids. Trimming pared 0 bases from V and 8 bases from J, leaving 13 bases between. Germline V gene sequence: CDR1 SGHVS, CDR2 FQNEAQ. The CDR3 is CASSLAGSEGGYTF. The DNA of the CDR3 is TGTGCCAGCAGCTTAGCGGGATCAGAGGGAGGCTACACCTTC.